This TCR beta chain derives from a study of blood T cell repertoires in COVID-19. Overall study: Spain, Italy and the United States supplied samples that represented acute and convalescent COVID-19. Sample material is recorded as cDNA or gDNA derived from T cells, B-cell-depleted T cells, or PBMCs.

The CDR3 covers 14 residues. The V end lost 2 bases, the J end lost 6 bases, and 8 bases lay between the germline ends. CDR1 is ENHRY, CDR2 SYGVKD, per germline. Per the authors' pipeline: The authors estimated nucleated cell counts from reference gene primer amplification. Libraries were prepared by immunoSEQ multiplex PCR; TCRdb keeps only in-frame clonotypes and omits some of them. Clone size and the V and J calls come from that table; the DNA yielded D and trimming. Here the sample spans approximately 230,000 clones, more than 65% being singletons. The rearrangement links TRBV10-3 to TRBJ1-6; D is possibly TRBD1 (6 bases). This clonotype originated in a woman in her thirties or forties with active or convalescent COVID-19. The sequenced sample was peripheral blood. Here the CDR3 reads CAISEGQTNSPLHF. The DNA for the CDR3 is TGTGCCATCAGTGAGGGACAGACTAATTCACCCCTCCACTTT.